This TCR beta chain was identified in a study of T cells in Graves' hyperthyroidism and ophthalmopathy. The CDR3 regions of TCR beta were amplified from RNA transcripts. First-round RT-PCR of the TCR CDR3 relied on the HTBI primer set. In TCRdb, the multiplex PCR reads were re-called with MiXCR into one record per CDR3 protein. The repertoire holds around 50,000 distinct CDR3 sequences, with roughly 50% as singletons. The CDR3 sequence is 13 residues long. CDR1 is MDHEN and CDR2 is SYDVKM in the germline V gene. Trimming removed 7 bases at V and 4 bases at J, with 13 bases between. This clonotype occurred a few times. It was uncontrolled infection, other autoimmune disease, pregnancy or lactation that excluded patients. Diagnosing involved the use of clinical symptoms, serum thyroxine and TRAb, thyroid ultrasound and orbital computed tomography.

The sequenced sample consisted of blood. This sequence originates from a woman in her forties or fifties with Graves' ophthalmopathy. The rearrangement links TRBV28 to TRBJ1-2; possible D gene TRBD1, 6 bases. In nucleotides, the CDR3 is TGTGCCAGCACCTTGGGGGGGCGCTATGGCTACACCTTC. Translating gives CASTLGGRYGYTF.